One sample yielded the 29 T cell receptor beta chains listed below, sequenced in a study of blood T cell repertoires in COVID-19. Method: immunoSEQ multiplex PCR; TCRdb's copy keeps in-frame clones and lacks some. Of hundreds of thousands of clones in the sample, 85% to 90% were seen once. Sequencing used PBMCs or T cells enriched from blood (not recorded which). The receptors originated from a man younger than 35 who had recovered from COVID-19.

On this clone itself: The same CDR3 arises from other DNA sequences in this sample as well. V and J are TRBV29-1 and TRBJ2-2, with D possibly TRBD1 on 5 matching bases. This CDR3 has 13 amino acids. Per the germline V gene, CDR1 is SQVTM and CDR2 is ANQGSEA. The V gene lost 3 bases and the J gene lost 2 bases, with 7 bases spanning the gap. CDR3: CSVDRANTGELFF. The CDR3 region has the DNA TGCAGCGTTGACAGGGCTAACACCGGGGAGCTGTTTTTT.

The chain links TRBV5-1 to TRBJ1-1, with TRBD1 matching over 9 bases. CDR1 SGHRS and CDR2 YFSETQ come from the germline V gene. The CDR3 sequence is 15 residues long. The ends lost 0 bases at V and 5 bases at J; junction bases unmatched: 5. CDR3: CASSLAQTGGTEAFF. CDR3 nucleotide sequence: TGCGCCAGCAGCTTGGCTCAGACAGGGGGAACTGAAGCTTTCTTT.

V is TRBV5-1 and J is TRBJ1-1; 8 bases match TRBD1. Looked up from germline, CDR1 is SGHRS and CDR2 is YFSETQ. The junction had 4 bases not matched to a gene; V was cut back by 4 bases and J by 8 bases. CDR3 size: 12 residues. CDR3 sequence reads: CASSQGASEAFF. For the CDR3, the DNA is TGCGCCAGCAGCCAGGGGGCCTCCGAAGCTTTCTTT.

The CDR3 bases are TGTGCCTGGAGTCTAGACAGGGCAATTGGGAACACTGAAGCTTTCTTT. Its protein product is CAWSLDRAIGNTEAFF. The chain employs TRBV30 and TRBJ1-1, with TRBD1 matching over 7 bases. This CDR3 region has 16 residues. After removal of 2 bases from V and 1 base from J, the junction contained 10 bases not matched to a gene. From germline, CDR1 is GTSNPN and CDR2 SVGIG (reference sequence).

V is TRBV18 and J is TRBJ1-2; D is ambiguous. V was trimmed by 3 bases and J by 4 bases, leaving 12 bases between them. Germline CDR1 and CDR2: KGHSH and LQKENI. The CDR3 sequence is 14 residues long. The CDR3 nucleotides are TGTGCCAGCTCACCCGACTCAGTCTTCTATGGCTACACCTTC. It is translated as CASSPDSVFYGYTF.

The V and J genes are TRBV7-2 and TRBJ2-2; perhaps TRBD2 as D (5 bases). CDR1 and CDR2 from the germline V gene are SGHTA and FQGNSA. V lost 2 bases and J 0 bases, leaving 10 bases between the germline ends. The CDR3 loop spans 16 amino acids. The CDR3 spells CASSLLQLANTGELFF. As DNA, the CDR3 is TGTGCCAGCAGCTTACTGCAACTAGCGAACACCGGGGAGCTGTTTTTT. Full variable domain (rest looked up from reference TRBV7-2 and TRBJ2-2): GAGVSQSPSNKVTEKGKDVELRCDPISGHTALYWYRQSLGQGLEFLIYFQGNSAPDKSGLPSDRFSAERTGGSVSTLTIQRTQQEDSAVYLCASSLLQLANTGELFFGEGSRLTVL.

This clone was found a few times. This sequence joins TRBV18 and TRBJ2-1; 10 positions match TRBD1. The CDR3 is 14 residues long. Unmatched junction bases numbered 6, after V lost 5 bases and J lost 8 bases. Germline V gene data show CDR1 as KGHSH and CDR2 as LQKENI. CDR3 sequence reads: CASSAGTGEHEQFF. CDR3 bases: TGTGCCAGCTCAGCCGGGACAGGGGAACATGAGCAGTTCTTC. Based on the CDR3 plus reference TRBV18 and TRBJ2-1, the full variable domain is NAGVMQNPRHLVRRRGQEARLRCSPMKGHSHVYWYRQLPEEGLKFMVYLQKENIIDESGMPKERFSAEFPKEGPSILRIQQVVRGDSAAYFCASSAGTGEHEQFFGPGTRLTVL.

This chain joins TRBV7-9 and TRBJ1-2; 7 nucleotides line up with TRBD1. The CDR3 is made up of 14 amino acids. Germline CDR1 SEHNR, CDR2 FQNEAQ (reference sequence). Trimming removed 5 bases from V and 7 bases from J; junction bases left unmatched: 10. CDR3 loop: CASSQAGGQRGYTF. CDR3 nucleotide sequence: TGTGCCAGCAGCCAGGCGGGGGGACAGCGTGGCTACACCTTC. Drawing the rest from reference TRBV7-9 and TRBJ1-2, the complete variable domain is DTGVSQNPRHKITKRGQNVTFRCDPISEHNRLYWYRQTLGQGPEFLTYFQNEAQLEKSRLLSDRFSAERPKGSFSTLEIQRTEQGDSAMYLCASSQAGGQRGYTFGSGTRLTVV.

This chain connects TRBV19 to TRBJ2-2, with TRBD1 matching 7 bases. The junction had 3 bases not matched to a gene; V was cut back by 10 bases and J by 1 base. The CDR3 has 13 amino acids. CDR1 LNHDA and CDR2 SQIVND come from the germline V gene (reference sequence). The CDR3 DNA follows: TGTGCCACGGGACAGCTGAACACCGGGGAGCTGTTTTTT. Translation gives CATGQLNTGELFF.

The chain carries TRBV9 and TRBJ2-1, with a possible D match to TRBD2 (5 bases). The germline V gene has CDR1 SGDLS and CDR2 YYNGEE. Trimming removed 10 bases at V and 7 bases at J, with 21 bases between. The CDR3 consists of 14 residues. The CDR3 protein is CASTPSGSINEQFF. The CDR3 DNA reads TGTGCCTCTACCCCGAGTGGGAGCATAAATGAGCAGTTCTTC.

The V gene is TRBV5-4, the J gene TRBJ2-5; perhaps TRBD1 as D (5 bases). Germline V gene sequence: CDR1 SGHNT, CDR2 YYREEE (reference sequence). Trimming removed 4 bases at V and 2 bases at J, with 12 bases between. The CDR3 spans 14 residues. The CDR3: CASSRDSKQETQYF. Here the CDR3 DNA reads TGTGCCAGCAGCCGAGACAGTAAGCAAGAGACCCAGTACTTC.

The rearrangement uses TRBV11-3 and TRBJ2-5; D unresolved. Trimming removed 2 bases from V and 2 bases from J, with 6 bases in between. The CDR3 has 13 residues. From germline, CDR1 is SGHNT and CDR2 YENEEA. This CDR3 is CASSLLPQETQYF. The CDR3 nucleotides are TGTGCCAGCAGCTTACTACCTCAAGAGACCCAGTACTTC.

This clone was observed a single time. V is TRBV3-1 (or the pseudogene TRBV3-2) and J is TRBJ1-6; 7 nucleotides line up with TRBD1. V was clipped by 4 bases and J by 6 bases; unmatched bases: 6. Germline V gene lookup returns CDR1 LGHDT and CDR2 YNNKEL (reference sequence). The CDR3 spans 15 residues. In DNA form, the CDR3 reads TGTGCCAGCAGCCTGCCCGGGACAGTTAATTCACCCCTCCACTTT. This gives the protein CASSLPGTVNSPLHF.

This clone appeared a single time. This sequence joins TRBV4-2 and TRBJ1-1; 8 positions agree with TRBD1. The J segment lost 4 bases and the V segment lost 0 bases, leaving 7 bases of the junction unmatched. CDR1 LGHNA and CDR2 YNFKEQ come from the germline V gene. This CDR3 comprises 16 residues. CDR3 sequence reads: CASSQDAGGASTEAFF. As DNA, the CDR3 is TGTGCCAGCAGCCAAGACGCAGGGGGCGCCAGCACTGAAGCTTTCTTT.

J is TRBJ2-1 and V is TRBV28; 7 nucleotides align to TRBD1. Trimming cost V 2 bases and J 1 base; bases outside gene matches: 5. Germline V lookup: CDR1 MDHEN, CDR2 SYDVKM. This CDR3 is built from 16 residues. In DNA form, the CDR3 reads TGTGCCAGCAGTTTAAAGGACAGGTATTCCTACAATGAGCAGTTCTTC. It codes for CASSLKDRYSYNEQFF.

The chain combines TRBV19 with TRBJ2-1, with TRBD1 identical over 8 bases. The CDR3 consists of 15 residues. CDR1 and CDR2 (germline): LNHDA, SQIVND (reference sequence). V trimming: 6 bases; J trimming: 7 bases; junction bases outside the gene matches: 11. CDR3 region: CASRIGTGGFNEQFF. DNA for the CDR3: TGTGCCAGTAGAATCGGGACAGGCGGTTTTAATGAGCAGTTCTTC.

This chain joins TRBV4-1 and TRBJ2-3; TRBD2 aligns across 9 bases. Per germline, CDR1 MGHRA and CDR2 YSYEKL. The CDR3 is 16 amino acids. V dropped 0 bases and J dropped 4; count of bases not matched to a gene: 5. CDR3 residues: CASSQERRGGSDTQYF. As DNA, the CDR3 is TGCGCCAGCAGCCAAGAAAGGCGGGGGGGTTCAGATACGCAGTATTTT.

This chain links TRBV27 with TRBJ2-3; D might be TRBD1 (6 bases). Trimming cost V 6 bases and J 1 base, with 11 bases left between them. In germline, CDR1 is MNHEY, CDR2 SMNVEV (reference sequence). The CDR3 is 14 residues long. The CDR3 region has the DNA TGTGCCAGCAGCAGGGGATTGGGCACAGATACGCAGTATTTT. This translates into CASSRGLGTDTQYF.

The genes are TRBV9 and TRBJ1-3; TRBD1 matches at 10 bases. The CDR3 is 14 amino acids. The V gene end was trimmed by 2 bases and the J gene end by 8 bases; junction bases not matched to a gene: 4. Germline-derived CDR1 and CDR2 are SGDLS and YYNGEE. The CDR3: CASSVGQGIDTIYF. CDR3 sequence (DNA): TGTGCCAGCAGCGTGGGACAGGGGATAGACACCATATATTTT.

This clone was counted a single time. The chain has TRBV5-1 and TRBJ2-2; D possibly corresponds to TRBD1 (5 bases). V lost 0 bases to trimming and J lost 5 bases, with 11 bases between them. CDR1 and CDR2 (germline): SGHRS, YFSETQ. This CDR3 contains 15 residues. The CDR3 region is CASSLGQGKTGELFF. The CDR3 coding sequence is TGCGCCAGCAGCTTGGGTCAGGGCAAAACCGGGGAGCTGTTTTTT. Based on the CDR3 plus reference TRBV5-1 and TRBJ2-2, the full variable domain is KAGVTQTPRYLIKTRGQQVTLSCSPISGHRSVSWYQQTPGQGLQFLFEYFSETQRNKGNFPGRFSGRQFSNSRSEMNVSTLELGDSALYLCASSLGQGKTGELFFGEGSRLTVL.

The chain joins TRBV2 to TRBJ1-5; no firm D call. Germline V gene sequence: CDR1 SNHLY, CDR2 FYNNEI. The CDR3 is 14 residues long. The V and J ends lost 2 bases and 0 bases respectively, with 5 bases between them. The CDR3 region has the DNA TGTGCCAGCAGTGAATTATATAGCAATCAGCCCCAGCATTTT. It translates to CASSELYSNQPQHF.

This clone has a handful of counts. V and J are TRBV28 and TRBJ1-4; 8 positions agree with TRBD1. V gave up 6 bases and J gave up 10 bases; unmatched junction bases: 13. The germline V gene encodes CDR1 MDHEN and CDR2 SYDVKM. The CDR3 consists of 15 residues. CDR3 coding DNA: TGTGCCAGCAGCCCCGGACAGGGACAAGGAGGAAAACTGTTTTTT. It translates to CASSPGQGQGGKLFF.

The chain combines TRBV5-1 with TRBJ1-4; 10 bases fit TRBD1. V trimming: 3 bases; J trimming: 5 bases; junction bases outside the gene matches: 7. CDR1 is SGHRS and CDR2 is YFSETQ in the germline V gene. The CDR3 is made up of 16 amino acids. As DNA, the CDR3 is TGCGCCAGCAGCTGGGGACAGGGGATAGGGAATGAAAAACTGTTTTTT. Translated, it gives CASSWGQGIGNEKLFF.

This CDR3 reads CASSPAGQSVKLFF. For the CDR3, the DNA is TGTGCCAGCTCTCCCGCGGGACAGTCAGTAAAACTGTTTTTT. The chain uses TRBV18 and TRBJ1-4, with 7 bases matching TRBD1. This CDR3 is 14 amino acids long. Losses at the gene ends were 6 bases for V and 10 bases for J; bases not matched to a gene: 11. The germline CDR1 and CDR2 sequences are KGHSH and LQKENI. Full variable domain (outside the CDR3, taken from reference TRBV18 and TRBJ1-4): NAGVMQNPRHLVRRRGQEARLRCSPMKGHSHVYWYRQLPEEGLKFMVYLQKENIIDESGMPKERFSAEFPKEGPSILRIQQVVRGDSAAYFCASSPAGQSVKLFFGSGTQLSVL.

The chain uses TRBV28 and TRBJ1-2; D ambiguous. This CDR3 is 13 amino acids long. Looked up from germline, CDR1 is MDHEN and CDR2 is SYDVKM. Between the trimmed V and J ends, which lost 6 bases and 0 bases, there was a span of 8 bases. The CDR3 DNA sequence: TGTGCCAGCAGACTTAGTCCTAACTATGGCTACACCTTC. Translation: CASRLSPNYGYTF.

The chain couples TRBV6-2 or TRBV6-3 to TRBJ2-7; unclear D gene. Trimming shortened V by 2 bases and J by 3 bases, and 5 bases separated the two germline ends. The CDR3 spans 12 residues. Germline V CDR1 and CDR2: MNHEY, SVGEGT. The CDR3 is CASSYGVYEQYF. CDR3 coding DNA: TGTGCCAGCAGTTACGGAGTCTACGAGCAGTACTTC.

The rearrangement links TRBV7-3 to TRBJ2-3, with 10 bases identical to TRBD2. This CDR3 has 16 residues. The J segment lost 3 bases and the V segment lost 5 bases, leaving 8 bases of the junction unmatched. Germline loops: CDR1 SGHTA, CDR2 FQGTGA. CDR3 in amino acids: CASSPIAGGLTDTQYF. The DNA of the CDR3 is TGTGCCAGCAGCCCCATAGCGGGAGGTTTGACAGATACGCAGTATTTT. The full variable domain, with the rest looked up from reference TRBV7-3 and TRBJ2-3, is GAGVSQTPSNKVTEKGKYVELRCDPISGHTALYWYRQSLGQGPEFLIYFQGTGAADDSGLPNDRFFAVRPEGSVSTLKIQRTERGDSAVYLCASSPIAGGLTDTQYFGPGTRLTVL.

The chain recombines TRBV28 with TRBJ2-5; TRBD2 matches at 12 bases. The CDR3 contains 15 residues. Losses at the gene ends were 7 bases for V and 5 bases for J; bases not matched to a gene: 8. CDR1 is MDHEN and CDR2 is SYDVKM in the germline V gene. The CDR3 reads CASTPGLAGLETQYF. Written as DNA, the CDR3 is TGTGCCAGCACCCCGGGACTAGCGGGCCTTGAGACCCAGTACTTC.

This clone was detected only a few times. V usage is TRBV4-2 and J usage is TRBJ2-1; 13 nucleotides align to TRBD2. V lost 4 bases and J lost 4; bases outside the gene matches: 7. There are 17 residues in the CDR3. Germline V lookup: CDR1 LGHNA, CDR2 YNFKEQ. The CDR3 DNA follows: TGTGCCAGCAGCCTAACCGGGACTAGCGGGATTTACAATGAGCAGTTCTTC. Protein sequence: CASSLTGTSGIYNEQFF.